This T cell receptor beta chain was profiled in a study of blood T cell repertoires in COVID-19. Overall study context: The samples span acute and convalescent COVID-19 from the United States, Italy and Spain.

Trimming removed 6 bases at V and 7 bases at J, with 16 bases between. Looked up from germline, CDR1 is SQVTM and CDR2 is ANQGSEA. The CDR3 spans 13 residues. Authors' analysis steps: Amplified reference gene primers provided the basis for estimating nucleated cell counts. The repertoire was sequenced with immunoSEQ multiplex PCR; TCRdb's copy has only in-frame clones and lacks some. The V and J calls and clone size are taken from that table; D and trimming were inferred from the DNA. The data contain about 350,000 clones, around 88% of them singletons. The receptor was derived from an older woman with COVID-19, enrolled during active disease. Sequencing was performed on peripheral blood. The chain uses TRBV29-1 and TRBJ1-5; a possible D gene is TRBD1 (5 bases). The chain's CDR3 is CSVETVEGQPQHF. The CDR3 coding sequence is TGCAGCGTGGAGACAGTGGAGGGCCAGCCCCAGCATTTT.